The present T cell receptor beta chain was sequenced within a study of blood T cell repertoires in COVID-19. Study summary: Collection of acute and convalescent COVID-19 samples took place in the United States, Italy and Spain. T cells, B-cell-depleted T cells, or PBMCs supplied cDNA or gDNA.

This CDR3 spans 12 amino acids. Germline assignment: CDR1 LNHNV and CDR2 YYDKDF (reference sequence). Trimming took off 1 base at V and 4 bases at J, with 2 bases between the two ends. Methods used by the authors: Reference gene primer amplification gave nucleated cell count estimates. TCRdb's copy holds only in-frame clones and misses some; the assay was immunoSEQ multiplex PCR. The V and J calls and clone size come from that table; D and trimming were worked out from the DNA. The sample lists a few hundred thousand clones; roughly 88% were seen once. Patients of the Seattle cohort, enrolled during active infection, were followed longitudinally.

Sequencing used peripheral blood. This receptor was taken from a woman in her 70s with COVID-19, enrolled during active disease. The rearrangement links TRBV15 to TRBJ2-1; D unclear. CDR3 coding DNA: TGTGCCACCAGCAGAGCTTACAATGAGCAGTTCTTC. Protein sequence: CATSRAYNEQFF.